The clone carrying this T cell receptor beta chain was seen at least ten times. Three rounds of nested PCR, following a modified ARM-PCR protocol, produced the TCRbeta library. A single record per CDR3 protein comes from TCRdb applying MiXCR to the multiplex PCR reads. The sample shows around 70,000 distinct CDR3 sequences, around 73% of them seen only once. No cell sorting was done before RNA was extracted from the tissue. Newly diagnosed lung cancer patients had thoracic surgery in China, August–late 2014, without prior chemotherapy. The data are from a study of tumor and adjacent non-tumor tissue in lung cancer. The TCR comes from a man between 60 and 75 years old with non-small cell lung cancer. Sequenced input: lung tumor tissue.

The CDR3 DNA follows: TGTGCCAGCAGTGAGGGACTAGCGGGAGGCAACAATGAGCAGTTCTTC. Protein product: CASSEGLAGGNNEQFF. This rearrangement joins TRBV6-1 to TRBJ2-1; 15 positions agree with TRBD2. V shed 3 bases, J shed 5 bases, and the junction held 2 bases outside the gene matches. Looked up from germline, CDR1 is MNHNS and CDR2 is SASEGT. CDR3 length equals 16 residues.